What follows are 8 T cell receptor beta chains derived from one specimen sequenced in a study of tumor T cells in aggressive B-cell lymphoma (dated by TCRdb to about 2017). Library preparation employed the immunoSEQ multiplex PCR assay. TCRdb took over this immuneACCESS table, retaining in-frame rearrangements with V and J assigned. Such tables are incomplete; in checked studies, under half of the missing clones stem from an unresolved V gene, and the remainder is unexplained. The sample records about 3,000 clones, approximately 81% of which are singletons. About 4.2% of the sample goes to the ten largest clones. Input material: tumor tissue. The receptors shown here come from an adult with diffuse large B cell lymphoma.

The chain joins TRBV5-4 to TRBJ1-6; no firm D call. The CDR3 is made up of 14 amino acids. Per germline, CDR1 SGHNT and CDR2 YYREEE (reference sequence). V shed 1 base and J shed 7 bases, with 9 bases lying between them. Written as DNA, the CDR3 is TGTGCCAGCAGCTTGAACTCTGCGAATTCACCCCTCCACTTT. Translation: CASSLNSANSPLHF. Complete variable domain (other parts from reference TRBV5-4 and TRBJ1-6): ETGVTQSPTHLIKTRGQQVTLRCSSQSGHNTVSWYQQALGQGPQFIFQYYREEENGRGNFPPRFSGLQFPNYSSELNVNALELDDSALYLCASSLNSANSPLHFGNGTRLTVT.

The V and J genes are TRBV6-1 and TRBJ1-1; a possible D gene is TRBD1 (6 bases). CDR1 is MNHNS, CDR2 SASEGT, per germline. The ends were cut back, 7 bases at V and 6 bases at J, with 12 bases in the middle. The CDR3 totals 12 residues. The CDR3 DNA is TGTGCCAGCATAGGGGGAACGGCTGAAGCTTTCTTT. This sequence encodes CASIGGTAEAFF.

The chain couples TRBV6-5 to TRBJ1-2; D gene unclear. Germline-derived CDR1 and CDR2 are MNHEY and SVGAGI. Trimming stripped 0 bases from V and 3 bases from J, with 8 bases between. This CDR3 region has 14 residues. The CDR3 nucleotides read TGTGCCAGCAGTTACTCGGCCGGGTACTATGGCTACACCTTC. It is translated as CASSYSAGYYGYTF.

V usage is TRBV5-1 and J usage is TRBJ2-3; perhaps TRBD1 as D (5 bases). Trimming removed 0 bases from V and 2 bases from J, with 10 bases in between. Germline loops: CDR1 SGHRS, CDR2 YFSETQ. The CDR3 is made up of 15 amino acids. The CDR3 DNA reads as TGCGCCAGCAGCTTGGCTGTGGGGCCCACAGATACGCAGTATTTT. Translating it yields CASSLAVGPTDTQYF.

This clone showed up just a few times. The chain joins TRBV5-1 to TRBJ2-1, with TRBD1 matching 7 bases. The CDR3 consists of 14 residues. With V trimmed by 7 bases and J by 6 bases, 10 bases remained unmatched. Germline V gene lookup returns CDR1 SGHRS and CDR2 YFSETQ. The CDR3 coding sequence is TGCGCCAGCGGAACAGGGGCGATGGGCAATGAGCAGTTCTTC. This translates into CASGTGAMGNEQFF.

In this sample, this clone turned up once. The V call is TRBV5-6, the J call TRBJ1-5; TRBD1 aligns across 9 bases. From germline, CDR1 is SGHDT and CDR2 YYEEEE. This CDR3 is 14 amino acids long. Trimming removed 3 bases from V and 7 bases from J; junction bases left unmatched: 5. CDR3 protein: CASSSGQGSQPQHF. Here the CDR3 DNA reads TGTGCCAGCAGCTCGGGACAGGGTAGCCAGCCCCAGCATTTT.

J is TRBJ2-3 and V is TRBV5-1; 7 positions match TRBD2. This CDR3 contains 13 residues. The junction had 2 bases not matched to a gene; V was cut back by 6 bases and J by 1 base. Germline V CDR1 and CDR2: SGHRS, YFSETQ. CDR3 sequence: CASKAGGTDTQYF. The CDR3, as DNA: TGCGCCAGCAAGGCGGGGGGCACAGATACGCAGTATTTT.

The J gene is TRBJ2-7, the V gene TRBV7-9; 10 bases align to TRBD1. After removal of 3 bases from V and 5 bases from J, the junction contained 4 bases not matched to a gene. The CDR3 runs 14 residues. Germline V gives CDR1 SEHNR, CDR2 FQNEAQ (reference sequence). CDR3 sequence (DNA): TGTGCCAGCAGCTTGGGACAGGGGAGACACGAGCAGTACTTC. Its protein is CASSLGQGRHEQYF.